The rows below give T cell receptor beta chains drawn from one sample of a study of T cells in Graves' hyperthyroidism and ophthalmopathy. One entry per CDR3 protein results from TCRdb running MiXCR on the multiplex PCR reads. The sample yields roughly 500,000 distinct CDR3 sequences, roughly a quarter seen once. Sample: blood. The receptor set was obtained from a woman in her 30s with Graves' ophthalmopathy. Both conserved end residues are part of each CDR3. The order of the fields is J gene, D gene, clone size, V gene, CDR3 DNA, CDR3 protein. The D gene is left open where the match is weak. Part of the rows lack a size; the others show once, few, many or a class for expanded clones.

>TRBJ1-1|.|many|TRBV7-9
TGTGCCAGCAGCTCAGTTGGGCGACAGGCGACGAACACTGAAGCTTTCTTT
CASSSVGRQATNTEAFF
>TRBJ1-2|.|once|TRBV6-1
TGTGCCAGCAACATCAACAGGAAAGCTAACTATGGCTACACCTTC
CASNINRKANYGYTF
>TRBJ1-1|.|many|TRBV28
TGTGCCAGCAGCCGGACAGTGATGAGCACTGAAGCTTTCTTT
CASSRTVMSTEAFF
>TRBJ2-2|.|many|TRBV6-1
TGTGCCAGCAGTGAATGGACAGCGAACACCGGGGAGCTGTTTTTT
CASSEWTANTGELFF
>TRBJ1-3|.|few|TRBV3-1
TGTGCCAGCAGCCCTCCCCGGAGCTCTGGAAACACCATATATTTT
CASSPPRSSGNTIYF
>TRBJ1-2|.|many|TRBV20-1
TGCAGTGCTAGCCCTTCGGGAGATAACTATGGCTACACCTTC
CSASPSGDNYGYTF
>TRBJ2-7|.|.|TRBV15
TGTGCCACCAGCAGAGACACCTTCTACGAGCAGTACTTC
CATSRDTFYEQYF
>TRBJ2-7|.|many|TRBV11-2
TGTGCCAGCAGCCCGACAGGTCCCTACGAGCAGTACTTC
CASSPTGPYEQYF
>TRBJ1-2|.|many|TRBV25-1
TGTGCCAGCAGTGTTCAGGGGAAGTCGGGGGGCTACACCTTC
CASSVQGKSGGYTF
>TRBJ2-5|TRBD2|many|TRBV6-5
TGTGCCAGCAGTCCCCCCGGACTAGCGGGGACTCGGACCCAGTACTTC
CASSPPGLAGTRTQYF
>TRBJ2-5|.|many|TRBV12-3/TRBV12-4
TGTGCCAGCAGTCCACTAGTGCAAGAGACCCAGTACTTC
CASSPLVQETQYF
>TRBJ1-1|.|.|TRBV6-1
TGTGCCAGCAGTGAATTCGGGGGGGAAGCTTTCTTT
CASSEFGGEAFF
>TRBJ1-4|.|.|TRBV2
TGTGCCAGCAATGGGGGACTCGAGTTCAATGAAAAACTGTTTTTT
CASNGGLEFNEKLFF
>TRBJ2-1|.|few|TRBV7-3
TGTGCCAGCAGCTTAAACTTCGGGTACAGGTACTCCTACAATGAGCAGTTCTTC
CASSLNFGYRYSYNEQFF
>TRBJ2-5|TRBD2|.|TRBV20-1
TGCAGTGTAGTTCTAGCGGGGGCTGTGCACCAAGAGACCCAGTACTTC
CSVVLAGAVHQETQYF
>TRBJ2-5|.|many|TRBV6-1
TGTGCCAGCACCCTTGGGGACCAAGAGACCCAGTACTTC
CASTLGDQETQYF
>TRBJ1-1|.|.|TRBV30
TGTGCCCGGAGACGGCCCCACAGCGAACCTAACACTGAAGCTTTCTTT
CARRRPHSEPNTEAFF
>TRBJ1-1|TRBD1|.|TRBV6-1
TGTGCCAGCAGGCCTCAGGGGGCCAGAGTGAACACTGAAGCTTTCTTT
CASRPQGARVNTEAFF
>TRBJ1-5|.|many|TRBV6-5
TGTGCCAGCAGGACAGAAGACAGGAGGAATCAGCCCCAGCATTTT
CASRTEDRRNQPQHF
>TRBJ2-5|.|.|TRBV9
TGTGCCAGCAGCCCTCATGGACGGCCGGAGGGAACCCAGTACTTC
CASSPHGRPEGTQYF
>TRBJ1-5|.|many|TRBV19
TGTGCCAGTAGTCCGGGGGCAACTCAGCCCCAGCATTTT
CASSPGATQPQHF
>TRBJ1-1|.|many|TRBV30
TGTGCCTGGAGTGTATTAGGCCAGGGAAGTGAAGCTTTCTTT
CAWSVLGQGSEAFF
>TRBJ2-5|.|.|TRBV7-9
TGTGCCAGCAGCCCATGGGGATGGGGAGAGACCCAGTACTTC
CASSPWGWGETQYF
>TRBJ2-7|.|many|TRBV5-4
TGTGCCAGCAGCTTGATTGCCGGCCTGAGCTACGAGCAGTACTTC
CASSLIAGLSYEQYF
>TRBJ2-7|TRBD2|once|TRBV20-1
TGCAGTGGAGCGGGGATAACGGACGCCAGCTCCTACGAGCAGAACTTC
CSGAGITDASSYEQNF
>TRBJ2-2|.|many|TRBV6-1
TGTGCCAGCAGTGAAGTTAGGTTCGGGGTCGCCGGGGAGCTGTTTTTT
CASSEVRFGVAGELFF